This T cell receptor (beta chain) was observed in a study of cytomegalovirus exposure and HLA in healthy donors. Primers included in the PCR were 60 Vbeta and 13 Jbeta primers. TCRdb's table, derived via immunoSEQ multiplex PCR, lists solely in-frame clones and lacks some. The profile shows fewer than 200,000 clones, roughly 84% of them singletons. V dropped 8 bases and J dropped 6 bases, with 11 bases sitting between them. The germline V gene has CDR1 LGHNA and CDR2 YNFKEQ. This CDR3 spans 12 amino acids. This clonotype was sampled from a girl less than two years old in good health and CMV-seronegative. This chain links TRBV4-2 with TRBJ1-3; D is undetermined. Sequenced sample: PBMCs. For the CDR3, the DNA is TGTGCCAGCGGAGGACCTCTAAACACCATATATTTT. Amino acid sequence: CASGGPLNTIYF.